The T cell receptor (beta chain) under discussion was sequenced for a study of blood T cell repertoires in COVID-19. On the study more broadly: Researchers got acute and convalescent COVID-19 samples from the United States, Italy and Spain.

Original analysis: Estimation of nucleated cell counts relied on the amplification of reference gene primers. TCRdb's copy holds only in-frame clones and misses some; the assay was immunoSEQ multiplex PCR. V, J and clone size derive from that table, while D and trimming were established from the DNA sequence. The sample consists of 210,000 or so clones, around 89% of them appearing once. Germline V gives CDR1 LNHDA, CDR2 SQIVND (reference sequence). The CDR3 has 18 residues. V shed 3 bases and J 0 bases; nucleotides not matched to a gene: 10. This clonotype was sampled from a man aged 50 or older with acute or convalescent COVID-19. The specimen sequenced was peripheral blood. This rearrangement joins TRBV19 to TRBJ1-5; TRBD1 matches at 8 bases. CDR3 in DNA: TGTGCCAGTAGTATCAGGACAGGGACTCGCCCTAGCAATCAGCCCCAGCATTTT. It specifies CASSIRTGTRPSNQPQHF.